One sample yielded the 25 T cell receptor beta chains listed below, sequenced in a study of T cell changes during pregnancy in multiple sclerosis (dated by TCRdb to between 2018 and 2020). Receptors were amplified or captured by the immunoSEQ multiplex PCR assay. In TCRdb, the immuneACCESS table is reduced to in-frame sequences with V and J assigned. These tables do not hold every clone; where another copy was compared, an unresolved V gene accounts for under half, and the others remain unexplained. This sample has 70,000 or so clones in its table, and about 89% of those were observed once. 0.4% to 0.45% of the sample lies in the top ten. Sequencing used CD4+ T cells from peripheral blood mononuclear cells, obtained before pregnancy. Receptors originate from a female donor with multiple sclerosis, enrolled in a pregnancy study.

The gene calls are TRBV7-9 and TRBJ1-1, with 9 positions matching TRBD1. This CDR3 has 16 residues. The V gene's germline CDR1 is SEHNR and CDR2 FQNEAQ (reference sequence). The J segment lost 5 bases and the V segment lost 1 base, leaving 8 bases of the junction unmatched. CDR3 residues: CASSLGTGGAGTEAFF. CDR3 nucleotides: TGTGCCAGCAGCTTAGGTACAGGGGGCGCGGGAACTGAAGCTTTCTTT.

J is TRBJ2-5 and V is TRBV5-1; 7 bases are shared with TRBD2. Germline V gene data show CDR1 as SGHRS and CDR2 as YFSETQ. Unmatched junction bases numbered 5, after V lost 1 base and J lost 2 bases. There are 15 residues in the CDR3. The CDR3 region has the DNA TGCGCCAGCAGCTTGTGGCTAGCGGCGCAAGAGACCCAGTACTTC. Translation gives CASSLWLAAQETQYF.

The chain couples TRBV28 to TRBJ2-7, with 11 bases that match TRBD2. This CDR3 has 15 residues. The V segment lost 7 bases and the J segment 4 bases; nucleotides outside the gene matches: 9. Per germline, CDR1 MDHEN and CDR2 SYDVKM. The CDR3 loop is CASTSTSGNPYEQYF. CDR3 coding DNA: TGTGCCAGCACCTCGACTAGCGGGAATCCTTACGAGCAGTACTTC.

The V and J genes are TRBV27 and TRBJ2-5, with D perhaps TRBD2 (5 bases). Trimming cost V 5 bases and J 4 bases, with 8 bases left between them. Germline CDR1 is MNHEY and CDR2 is SMNVEV (reference sequence). The CDR3 runs 12 residues. The CDR3: CASSVAGETQYF. CDR3 DNA sequence: TGTGCCAGCAGTGTGGCGGGAGAGACCCAGTACTTC.

V and J are TRBV2 and TRBJ2-7; 8 bases are shared with TRBD2. The germline V gene encodes CDR1 SNHLY and CDR2 FYNNEI. V was pared by 9 bases and J by 3 bases, with 1 base of the junction left unmatched. The CDR3 is 11 residues long. This chain's CDR3 is CASTSGYEQYF. The DNA for the CDR3 is TGTGCCAGTACTAGCGGCTACGAGCAGTACTTC.

This chain uses TRBV7-9 with TRBJ2-1; D ambiguous. Per the germline V gene, CDR1 is SEHNR and CDR2 is FQNEAQ (reference sequence). The CDR3 contains 11 residues. The ends were cut back, 5 bases at V and 9 bases at J, with 8 bases in the middle. The CDR3 region has the DNA TGTGCCAGCAGCATCGATAGTGAGCAGTTCTTC. It encodes CASSIDSEQFF.

The chain joins TRBV28 to TRBJ2-2; TRBD1 aligns across 10 bases. Germline CDR1 and CDR2: MDHEN and SYDVKM. This CDR3 spans 15 amino acids. The V and J ends lost 8 bases and 3 bases, in that order; junction bases with no gene match: 6. As DNA, the CDR3 is TGTGCCAGCCTGAAGGACAGGGGGGACACCGGGGAGCTGTTTTTT. Encoded protein: CASLKDRGDTGELFF.

This clone occurred once. V gene TRBV5-5 combines with J gene TRBJ2-3, with D possibly TRBD2 on 6 matching bases. The CDR3 is 16 residues long. V dropped 4 bases and J dropped 3 bases, with 18 bases sitting between them. Germline CDR1 reads SGHKS; CDR2 reads YYEKEE (reference sequence). The CDR3 nucleotides read TGTGCCAGCAGCACAGCCGCTAGCGTTGCTACAGATACGCAGTATTTT. This codes for CASSTAASVATDTQYF.

This clone was detected only once. The chain couples TRBV11-2 to TRBJ2-1; D unresolved. CDR1 is SGHAT, CDR2 FQNNGV, per germline. V lost 0 bases and J lost 13, with 13 bases in between. The length of the CDR3 is 13 residues. The CDR3 sequence is CASSLDLESRQFF. In DNA, the CDR3 is TGTGCCAGCAGCTTAGACTTGGAGAGTCGCCAGTTCTTC.

The rearrangement links TRBV28 to TRBJ1-2; 10 nucleotides line up with TRBD1. Germline CDR1 MDHEN, CDR2 SYDVKM. V shed 6 bases, J shed 4 bases, and the junction held 8 bases outside the gene matches. The CDR3 length is 15 residues. CDR3 sequence (DNA): TGTGCCAGCAGACAGAGGGACAGGGGACTCTATGGCTACACCTTC. This encodes CASRQRDRGLYGYTF.

On this clone itself: Germline and junction disagree at one end, which may indicate a read error. V is TRBV6-5 and J is TRBJ1-1, with D possibly matching TRBD1 (6 bases). Germline loops: CDR1 MNHEY, CDR2 SVGAGI. The CDR3 covers 14 residues. This CDR3 is CVSSSYRENTEAFF. The CDR3 bases are TGTGTCAGCAGTTCATACAGGGAGAACACTGAAGCTTTCTTT.

This chain links TRBV6-4 with TRBJ2-1; 8 bases line up with TRBD2. Trimming cost V 10 bases and J 6 bases; bases outside gene matches: 14. From germline, CDR1 is MRHNA and CDR2 SNTAGT. CDR3 length: 15 amino acids. CDR3 amino acids: CAINSGKIRTNEQFF. CDR3 nucleotide sequence: TGTGCCATCAATAGCGGGAAGATTCGCACCAATGAGCAGTTCTTC.

CDR3: CASSFAPSSYNEQFF. DNA of the CDR3: TGTGCCAGCAGTTTCGCGCCGAGCTCCTACAATGAGCAGTTCTTC. The chain joins TRBV28 to TRBJ2-1, with no clear D. The V end lost 3 bases, the J end lost 0 bases, and 9 bases lay between the germline ends. This CDR3 comprises 15 residues. Germline V CDR1 and CDR2: MDHEN, SYDVKM.

The genes are TRBV7-9 and TRBJ2-7; TRBD2 matches at 9 bases. Germline-derived CDR1 and CDR2 are SEHNR and FQNEAQ (reference sequence). J lost 3 bases, V lost 5 bases, and 11 bases had no gene match. This CDR3 contains 16 residues. CDR3 DNA: TGTGCCAGCAGCGCAGACCACCTAGCGGGACGCTACGAGCAGTACTTC. This encodes CASSADHLAGRYEQYF.

The chain carries TRBV5-6 and TRBJ2-3, with 7 bases that match TRBD2. J was trimmed by 0 bases and V by 0 bases; bases with no gene match: 4. The CDR3 consists of 16 residues. CDR1 SGHDT and CDR2 YYEEEE come from the germline V gene. The chain's CDR3 is CASSLGLRGSTDTQYF. The CDR3 DNA follows: TGTGCCAGCAGCTTGGGTCTGCGGGGGAGCACAGATACGCAGTATTTT.

The J gene is TRBJ1-5, the V gene TRBV19, with D perhaps matching TRBD1 (5 bases). The V end was cut by 6 bases, the J end by 4 bases, with 16 bases between. Germline-derived CDR1 and CDR2 are LNHDA and SQIVND (reference sequence). The CDR3 runs to 15 residues. The CDR3 sequence: CASRTASTYNQPQHF. The DNA of the CDR3 is TGTGCCAGTAGGACAGCAAGTACCTATAATCAGCCCCAGCATTTT.

The chain uses TRBV6-4 and TRBJ1-2, with D possibly being TRBD1 (5 bases). Trimming took 4 bases from V and 6 from J, leaving 15 bases between them. The CDR3 runs to 14 residues. Germline V gene sequence: CDR1 MRHNA, CDR2 SNTAGT. DNA for the CDR3: TGTGCCAGCAGTGCCTCCCAGGGTTCGAATGGCTACACCTTC. This sequence encodes CASSASQGSNGYTF.

The chain combines TRBV28 with TRBJ2-3, with 8 bases matching TRBD1. The J segment lost 2 bases and the V segment lost 3 bases, leaving 7 bases of the junction unmatched. The germline V gene encodes CDR1 MDHEN and CDR2 SYDVKM. The CDR3 extends over 16 amino acids. The CDR3 loop is CASSLYGTGSTDTQYF. CDR3 DNA: TGTGCCAGCAGTTTGTATGGGACAGGCTCCACAGATACGCAGTATTTT.

This rearrangement joins TRBV6-5 to TRBJ1-1; the match to TRBD1 covers 8 bases. CDR1 and CDR2 from the germline V gene are MNHEY and SVGAGI. After removal of 2 bases from V and 4 bases from J, the junction contained 9 bases not matched to a gene. The CDR3 is 16 amino acids. The CDR3, as DNA: TGTGCCAGCAGTTACACCGACAGGGGAGGTGGCACTGAAGCTTTCTTT. It yields the protein CASSYTDRGGGTEAFF.

The chain is built from TRBV28 and TRBJ1-4; the match to TRBD1 covers 8 bases. With 5 bases clipped from V and 5 bases from J, the junction kept 7 bases outside the gene matches. Germline CDR1 and CDR2: MDHEN and SYDVKM. The CDR3 covers 15 residues. CDR3 amino acids: CASSPTGVLNEKLFF. In nucleotides, the CDR3 is TGTGCCAGCAGTCCGACAGGGGTCCTAAATGAAAAACTGTTTTTT.

The chain has TRBV5-1 and TRBJ1-6; 7 nucleotides match TRBD1. Germline V lookup: CDR1 SGHRS, CDR2 YFSETQ. J was trimmed by 4 bases and V by 2 bases; bases with no gene match: 6. The CDR3 contains 16 residues. The CDR3 DNA reads TGCGCCAGCAGCTTAGCAGGGGGTCGTTATAATTCACCCCTCCACTTT. Its translation is CASSLAGGRYNSPLHF. Combining the CDR3 with reference TRBV5-1 and TRBJ1-6 gives the whole variable domain KAGVTQTPRYLIKTRGQQVTLSCSPISGHRSVSWYQQTPGQGLQFLFEYFSETQRNKGNFPGRFSGRQFSNSRSEMNVSTLELGDSALYLCASSLAGGRYNSPLHFGNGTRLTVT.

This chain connects TRBV7-9 to TRBJ1-2; 9 nucleotides line up with TRBD1. V lost 2 bases, J lost 6 bases, and 1 base stayed unmatched. The CDR3 totals 13 residues. Germline V gives CDR1 SEHNR, CDR2 FQNEAQ (reference sequence). The CDR3 sequence is CASSLWDRDGYTF. As DNA, the CDR3 is TGTGCCAGCAGCTTATGGGACAGGGATGGCTACACCTTC.

This chain connects TRBV28 to TRBJ1-5; 9 bases align to TRBD1. Germline CDR1 MDHEN, CDR2 SYDVKM. The ends lost 5 bases at V and 6 bases at J; junction bases unmatched: 11. The CDR3 has 16 amino acids. CDR3 sequence: CASSPTTGGAGQPQHF. The CDR3 coding sequence is TGTGCCAGCAGTCCTACTACAGGGGGCGCGGGTCAGCCCCAGCATTTT.

The V and J genes are TRBV4-1 and TRBJ2-1, with D possibly TRBD1 on 5 matching bases. The CDR3 has 13 amino acids. Germline loops: CDR1 MGHRA, CDR2 YSYEKL. V shed 5 bases and J shed 4 bases, with 9 bases lying between them. CDR3 bases: TGCGCCAGCAGCAAACAGGCTTACAATGAGCAGTTCTTC. Its protein product is CASSKQAYNEQFF.

This clone was counted a few times. The chain has TRBV20-1 and TRBJ1-1; TRBD1 is a possible D gene (5 bases). The CDR3 has 11 residues. V was shortened by 3 bases and J by 7 bases, with 9 bases between the two germline ends. CDR1 and CDR2 from the germline V gene are DFQATT and SNEGSKA (reference sequence). In nucleotides, the CDR3 is TGCAGTGCTAGGGGGCAATATGAAGCTTTCTTT. Translated, it gives CSARGQYEAFF.